This T cell receptor beta chain was sequenced in a study of blood T cell repertoires in COVID-19. The V gene end was trimmed by 0 bases and the J gene end by 4 bases; junction bases not matched to a gene: 11. Germline CDR1 reads MNHEY; CDR2 reads SMNVEV (reference sequence). The CDR3 length is 17 residues. This table comes from immunoSEQ multiplex PCR, and its TCRdb copy is limited to in-frame clones, with some not included. In the table there are about 160,000 clones, 70% to 85% of which are singletons. In its sample, this clone was seen a few times. Seattle's enrolled individuals joined amid active infection and were then monitored longitudinally.

This clonotype was sampled from a man at least 80 years old with COVID-19, enrolled during active disease. Sequenced input: peripheral blood. This chain joins TRBV27 and TRBJ1-2; TRBD1 matches 7 bases. The CDR3 region is CASSLSHDRAMVYGYTF. The CDR3 DNA reads as TGTGCCAGCAGTTTATCGCACGACAGGGCGATGGTCTATGGCTACACCTTC.